The clone carrying this T cell receptor (beta chain) turned up a few times. The data derive from a study of control samples from healthy donors and cancer patients. The germline CDR1 and CDR2 sequences are LGHNT and FRNRAP. The CDR3 totals 13 residues. Trimming took 5 bases from V and 3 from J, leaving 7 bases between them. Using immunoSEQ multiplex PCR, the repertoire was profiled, and TCRdb retains in-frame clones only, with some absent. This table holds some 130,000 clones, roughly 92% found once. Sequencing input: blood. The rearrangement uses TRBV12-5 and TRBJ2-2; D may be TRBD1 (6 bases). The clonotype originates from a man between 18 and 35 years old in good health. CDR3 sequence reads: CASGQGHTGELFF. DNA for the CDR3: TGTGCTAGTGGTCAGGGGCACACCGGGGAGCTGTTTTTT.